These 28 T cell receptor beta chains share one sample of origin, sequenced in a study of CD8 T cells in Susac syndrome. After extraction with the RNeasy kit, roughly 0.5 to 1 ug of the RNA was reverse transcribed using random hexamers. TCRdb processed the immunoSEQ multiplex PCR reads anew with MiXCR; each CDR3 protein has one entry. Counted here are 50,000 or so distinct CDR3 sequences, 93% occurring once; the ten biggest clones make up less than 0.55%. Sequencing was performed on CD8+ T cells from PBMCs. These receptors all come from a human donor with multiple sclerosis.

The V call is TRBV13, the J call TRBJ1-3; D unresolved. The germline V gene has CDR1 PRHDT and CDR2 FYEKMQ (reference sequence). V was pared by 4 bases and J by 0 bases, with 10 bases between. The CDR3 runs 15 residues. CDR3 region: CASSSFGSSGNTIYF. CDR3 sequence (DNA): TGTGCCAGCAGCTCGTTCGGAAGCTCTGGAAACACCATATATTTT.

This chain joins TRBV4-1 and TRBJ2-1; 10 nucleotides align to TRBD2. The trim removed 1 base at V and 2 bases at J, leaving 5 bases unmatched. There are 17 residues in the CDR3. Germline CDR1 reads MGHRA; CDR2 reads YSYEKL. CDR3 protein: CASSQAILAGTYNEQFF. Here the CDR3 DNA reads TGCGCCAGCAGCCAAGCAATACTAGCGGGGACCTACAATGAGCAGTTCTTC.

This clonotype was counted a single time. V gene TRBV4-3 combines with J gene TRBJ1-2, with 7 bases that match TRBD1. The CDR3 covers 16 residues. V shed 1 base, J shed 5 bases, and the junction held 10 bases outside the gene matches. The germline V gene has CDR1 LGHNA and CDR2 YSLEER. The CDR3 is CASSQATGQTYYGYTF. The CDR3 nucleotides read TGCGCCAGCAGCCAAGCAACGGGACAGACGTATTATGGCTACACCTTC.

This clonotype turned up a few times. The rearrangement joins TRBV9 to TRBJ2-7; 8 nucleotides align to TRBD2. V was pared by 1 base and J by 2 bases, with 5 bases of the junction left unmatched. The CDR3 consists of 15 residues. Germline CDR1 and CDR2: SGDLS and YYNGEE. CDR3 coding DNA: TGTGCCAGCAGCGTAAGCGGGGGAGCCACCTACGAGCAGTACTTC. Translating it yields CASSVSGGATYEQYF.

As DNA, the CDR3 is TGTGCCAGCAGCCCTGTCCCTGGAGGCTATGGCTACACCTTC. This sequence encodes CASSPVPGGYGYTF. The V call is TRBV7-2, the J call TRBJ1-2; no firm D call. Germline lookup yields CDR1 SGHTA and CDR2 FQGNSA. The CDR3 consists of 14 residues. V lost 5 bases and J 4 bases, leaving 14 bases between the germline ends.

CDR3 sequence: CASSPTAGANVLTF. CDR3 nucleotides: TGTGCCAGCAGCCCGACAGCAGGGGCCAACGTCCTGACTTTC. The chain couples TRBV7-9 to TRBJ2-6, with D tentatively TRBD1 (5 bases). Trimming took off 5 bases at V and 4 bases at J, with 9 bases between the two ends. The CDR3 runs to 14 residues. Per the germline V gene, CDR1 is SEHNR and CDR2 is FQNEAQ (reference sequence).

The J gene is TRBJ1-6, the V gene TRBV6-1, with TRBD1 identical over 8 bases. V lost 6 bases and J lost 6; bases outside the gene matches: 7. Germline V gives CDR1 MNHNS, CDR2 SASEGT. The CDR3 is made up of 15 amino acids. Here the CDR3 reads CASSHRDRTNSPLHF. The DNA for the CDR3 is TGTGCCAGCAGCCACCGGGACAGGACTAATTCACCCCTCCACTTT.

CDR3 sequence (DNA): TGTGCCAGCAGTTTATATAGGACTAATGAAAAACTGTTTTTT. It encodes CASSLYRTNEKLFF. The chain links TRBV28 to TRBJ1-4; D is unclear. Trimming took 1 base from V and 2 from J, leaving 5 bases between them. CDR3 length: 14 amino acids. CDR1 and CDR2 (germline): MDHEN, SYDVKM.

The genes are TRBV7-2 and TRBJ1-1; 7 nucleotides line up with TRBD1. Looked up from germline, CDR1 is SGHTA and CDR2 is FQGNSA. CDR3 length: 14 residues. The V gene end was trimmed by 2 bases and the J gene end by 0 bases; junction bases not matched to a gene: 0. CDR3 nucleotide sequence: TGTGCCAGCAGCTTACAGGGGGTGAACACTGAAGCTTTCTTT. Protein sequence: CASSLQGVNTEAFF.

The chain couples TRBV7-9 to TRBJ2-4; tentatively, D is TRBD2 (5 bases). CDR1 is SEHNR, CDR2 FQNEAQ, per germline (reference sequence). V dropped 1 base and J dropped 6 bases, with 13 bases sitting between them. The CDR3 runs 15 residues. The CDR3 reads CASSLVAGRGNIQYF. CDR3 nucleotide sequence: TGTGCCAGCAGCTTAGTTGCGGGTCGCGGAAACATTCAGTACTTC.

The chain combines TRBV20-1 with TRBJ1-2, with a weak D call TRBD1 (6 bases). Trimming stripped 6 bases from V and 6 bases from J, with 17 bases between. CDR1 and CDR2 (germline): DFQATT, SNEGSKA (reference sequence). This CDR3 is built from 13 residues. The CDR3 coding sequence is TGCAGTGCCCATAACAGGGAACTGAATGGCTACACCTTC. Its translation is CSAHNRELNGYTF.

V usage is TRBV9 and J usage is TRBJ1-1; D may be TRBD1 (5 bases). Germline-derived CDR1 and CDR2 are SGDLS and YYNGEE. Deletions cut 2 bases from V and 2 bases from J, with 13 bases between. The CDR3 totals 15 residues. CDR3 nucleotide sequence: TGTGCCAGCAGCGTCAGCGGGACCGCCAACACTGAAGCTTTCTTT. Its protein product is CASSVSGTANTEAFF.

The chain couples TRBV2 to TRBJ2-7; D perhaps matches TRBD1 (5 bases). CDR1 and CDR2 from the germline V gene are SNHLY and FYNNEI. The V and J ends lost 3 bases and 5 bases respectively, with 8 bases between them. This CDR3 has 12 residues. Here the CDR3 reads CASSDQGNEQYF. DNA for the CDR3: TGTGCCAGCAGTGATCAGGGAAACGAGCAGTACTTC.

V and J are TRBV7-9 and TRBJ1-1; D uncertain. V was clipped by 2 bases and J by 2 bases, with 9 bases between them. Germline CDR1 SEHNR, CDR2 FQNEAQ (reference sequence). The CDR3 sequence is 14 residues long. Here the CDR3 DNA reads TGTGCCAGCAGCTTATCGGGAATTAACACTGAAGCTTTCTTT. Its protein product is CASSLSGINTEAFF.

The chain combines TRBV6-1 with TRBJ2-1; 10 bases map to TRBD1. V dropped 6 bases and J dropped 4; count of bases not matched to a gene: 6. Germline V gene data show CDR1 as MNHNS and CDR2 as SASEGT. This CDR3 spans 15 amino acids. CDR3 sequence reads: CASSRDRGLYNEQFF. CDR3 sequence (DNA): TGTGCCAGCAGCCGGGACAGGGGTTTGTACAATGAGCAGTTCTTC.

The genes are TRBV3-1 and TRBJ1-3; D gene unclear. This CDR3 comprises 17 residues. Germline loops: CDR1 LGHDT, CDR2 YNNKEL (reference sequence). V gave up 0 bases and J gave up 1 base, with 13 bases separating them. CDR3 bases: TGTGCCAGCAGCCAAGACTATGTGCGGCGGTCTGGAAACACCATATATTTT. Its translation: CASSQDYVRRSGNTIYF.

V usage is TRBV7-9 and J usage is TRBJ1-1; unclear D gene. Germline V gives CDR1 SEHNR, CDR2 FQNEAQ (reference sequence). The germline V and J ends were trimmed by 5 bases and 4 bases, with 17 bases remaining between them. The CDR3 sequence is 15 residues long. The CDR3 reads CASSTSKRGSTEAFF. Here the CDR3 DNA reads TGTGCCAGCAGCACATCAAAACGAGGGAGCACTGAAGCTTTCTTT.

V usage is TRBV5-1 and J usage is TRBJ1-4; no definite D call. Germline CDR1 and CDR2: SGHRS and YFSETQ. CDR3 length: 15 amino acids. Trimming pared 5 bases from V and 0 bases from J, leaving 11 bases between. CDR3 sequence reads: CASRSLPTTNEKLFF. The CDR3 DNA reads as TGCGCCAGCAGATCCCTCCCTACAACTAATGAAAAACTGTTTTTT.

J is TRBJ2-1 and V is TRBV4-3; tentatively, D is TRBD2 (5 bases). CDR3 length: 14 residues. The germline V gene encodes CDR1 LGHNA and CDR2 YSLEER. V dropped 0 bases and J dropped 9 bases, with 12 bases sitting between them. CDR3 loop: CASSQDMRVGEQFF. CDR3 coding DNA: TGCGCCAGCAGCCAAGATATGAGGGTCGGTGAGCAGTTCTTC.

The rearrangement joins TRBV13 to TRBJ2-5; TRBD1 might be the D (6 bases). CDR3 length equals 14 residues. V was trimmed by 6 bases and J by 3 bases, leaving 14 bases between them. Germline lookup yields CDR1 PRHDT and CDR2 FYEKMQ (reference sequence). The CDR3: CASSPRTEEETQYF. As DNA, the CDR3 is TGTGCCAGCAGTCCTCGGACAGAAGAAGAGACCCAGTACTTC.

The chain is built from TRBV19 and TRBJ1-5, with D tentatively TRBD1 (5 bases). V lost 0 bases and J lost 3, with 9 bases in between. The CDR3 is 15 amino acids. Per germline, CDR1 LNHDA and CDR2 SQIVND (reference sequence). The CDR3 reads CASSIDPGTNQPQHF. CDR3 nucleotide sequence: TGTGCCAGTAGTATAGATCCTGGGACCAATCAGCCCCAGCATTTT.

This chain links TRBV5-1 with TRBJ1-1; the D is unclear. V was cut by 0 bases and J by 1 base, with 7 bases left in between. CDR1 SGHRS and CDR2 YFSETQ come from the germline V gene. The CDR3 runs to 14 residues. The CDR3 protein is CASSLAAGNTEAFF. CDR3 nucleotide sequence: TGCGCCAGCAGCTTGGCGGCGGGGAACACTGAAGCTTTCTTT.

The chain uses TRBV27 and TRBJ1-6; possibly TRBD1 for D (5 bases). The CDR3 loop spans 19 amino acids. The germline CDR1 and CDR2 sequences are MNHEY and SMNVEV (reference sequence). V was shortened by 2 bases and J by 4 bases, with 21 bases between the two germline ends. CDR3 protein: CASSLMLTGQTGYNSPLHF. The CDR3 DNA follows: TGTGCCAGCAGTTTAATGCTCACAGGACAAACGGGTTATAATTCACCCCTCCACTTT.

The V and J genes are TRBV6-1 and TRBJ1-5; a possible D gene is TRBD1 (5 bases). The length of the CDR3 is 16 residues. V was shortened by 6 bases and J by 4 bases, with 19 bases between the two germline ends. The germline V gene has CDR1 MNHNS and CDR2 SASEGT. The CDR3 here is CASSPSTGESNQPQHF. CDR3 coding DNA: TGTGCCAGCAGCCCCTCCACAGGCGAATCTAATCAGCCCCAGCATTTT.

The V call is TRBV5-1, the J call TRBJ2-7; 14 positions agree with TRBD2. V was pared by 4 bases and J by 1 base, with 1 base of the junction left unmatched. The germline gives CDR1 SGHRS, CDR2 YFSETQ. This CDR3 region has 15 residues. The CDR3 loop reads CASSGTSGGSYEQYF. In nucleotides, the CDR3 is TGCGCCAGCAGCGGGACTAGCGGGGGTTCCTACGAGCAGTACTTC.

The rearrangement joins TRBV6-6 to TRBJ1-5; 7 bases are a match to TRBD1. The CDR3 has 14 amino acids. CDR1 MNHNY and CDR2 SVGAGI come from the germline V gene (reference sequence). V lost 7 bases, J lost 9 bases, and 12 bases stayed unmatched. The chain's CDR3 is CASTVGQGVGPQHF. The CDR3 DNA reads TGTGCCAGCACCGTGGGGCAGGGGGTAGGGCCCCAGCATTTT.

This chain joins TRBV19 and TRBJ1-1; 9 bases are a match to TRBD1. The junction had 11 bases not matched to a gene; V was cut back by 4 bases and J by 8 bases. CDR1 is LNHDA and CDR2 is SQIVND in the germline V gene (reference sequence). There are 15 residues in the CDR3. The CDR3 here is CASSTNPGTGLEAFF. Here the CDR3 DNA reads TGTGCCAGTAGTACTAACCCCGGGACAGGGCTCGAAGCTTTCTTT. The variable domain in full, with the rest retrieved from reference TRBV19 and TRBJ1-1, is DGGITQSPKYLFRKEGQNVTLSCEQNLNHDAMYWYRQDPGQGLRLIYYSQIVNDFQKGDIAEGYSVSREKKESFPLTVTSAQKNPTAFYLCASSTNPGTGLEAFFGQGTRLTVV.

The CDR3 loop reads CASSLRDREVNEQFF. CDR3 DNA sequence: TGTGCCAGCAGCTTAAGGGACAGGGAGGTGAATGAGCAGTTCTTC. The chain links TRBV7-3 to TRBJ2-1; 9 bases agree with TRBD1. V was clipped by 1 base and J by 7 bases; unmatched bases: 5. The CDR3 has 15 residues. Germline V CDR1 and CDR2: SGHTA, FQGTGA. The full variable domain, with the rest looked up from reference TRBV7-3 and TRBJ2-1, is GAGVSQTPSNKVTEKGKYVELRCDPISGHTALYWYRQSLGQGPEFLIYFQGTGAADDSGLPNDRFFAVRPEGSVSTLKIQRTERGDSAVYLCASSLRDREVNEQFFGPGTRLTVL.